These T cell receptor beta chains were read from a single sample in a study of monozygotic twins with inflammatory bowel disease. TCRdb reprocessed the 5' RACE reads and keeps a single row for each CDR3 protein, giving no DNA. This sample's clone table lists around 450,000 distinct CDR3 sequences. The sample was blood. These receptors were collected from a human donor with ulcerative colitis or Crohn's disease, or a healthy co-twin of an affected twin (not recorded which). The CDR3 runs from the conserved cysteine through the conserved F or W. Each record gives: V gene, J gene, CDR3 protein.

>TRBV28|TRBJ2-1
CASSWSSGHNEQFF
>TRBV7-6|TRBJ2-5
CASSLGVGQGETQYF
>TRBV30|TRBJ2-5
CAWSFGGSQETQYF
>TRBV19|TRBJ1-5
CASSISARVDQPQHF
>TRBV10-3|TRBJ2-7
CAISDSFSGSYEQYF
>TRBV6-1|TRBJ1-5
CASSEKNQGALSNQPQHF
>TRBV20-1|TRBJ1-4
CSALQGWANEKLFF
>TRBV11-2|TRBJ2-2
CASSPRAGADTGELFF
>TRBV11-3|TRBJ1-5
CATSRVKDQPQHF
>TRBV7-8|TRBJ1-5
CASSLGGKRNQPQHF
>TRBV27|TRBJ1-1
CASNRLPQGTEAFF
>TRBV11-2|TRBJ2-2
CASSKTRPGELFF
>TRBV4-2|TRBJ2-3
CASSVSSPNSDTQYF
>TRBV5-1|TRBJ2-5
CASFPGGGGQQETQYF
>TRBV20-1|TRBJ1-2
CSARDWGGNYGYTF
>TRBV12-3/TRBV12-4|TRBJ2-4
CASSGAERVLAKNIQYF
>TRBV7-2|TRBJ2-5
CASSRTGGTQETQYF
>TRBV6-6|TRBJ1-2
CASSWTGDYGYTF
>TRBV5-1|TRBJ1-6
CASSPLTGGDSPLHF
>TRBV11-2|TRBJ2-5
CASSSGQDPLTQYF
>TRBV5-6|TRBJ2-1
CASSDLARYNEQFF
>TRBV7-9|TRBJ2-2
CASSLEATNTGELFF
>TRBV2|TRBJ1-4
CASRYMVEKLFF
>TRBV15|TRBJ2-3
CATSGGLAGRSDTQYF
>TRBV6-2/TRBV6-3|TRBJ2-1
CASRSTRSYNEQFF
>TRBV7-2|TRBJ1-1
CASSLGLGQAFF
>TRBV4-1|TRBJ2-1
CASSQVGAGGRGEQFF
>TRBV20-1|TRBJ1-6
CSAPGGTYNSPLHF
>TRBV28|TRBJ1-1
CASRPGTLNTEAFF
>TRBV9|TRBJ2-1
CASSPLFGQGPNNEQFF
>TRBV3-1|TRBJ1-1
CASSPGQGAGEAFF